The sequence of this T cell receptor beta chain was determined in a study of cytomegalovirus exposure and HLA in healthy donors. Each donor's status was that of a healthy bone marrow donor. In the PCR, 60 Vbeta and 13 Jbeta primers were used. Produced via immunoSEQ multiplex PCR; TCRdb's table is partial and in-frame only. This sample has tens of thousands of clones, with about 80% found just once. Of note for this clone: Its target is unknown.

Study-level findings and limits: Productive rates of about 90% or about 30% were seen for most TCR beta V segments in an earlier analysis. Associated with cytomegalovirus, according to the listing, were 164 TCR beta chains. As immune exposure information, only CMV serostatus was available.

V lost 4 bases and J lost 6, with 15 bases in between. The CDR3 runs to 14 residues. CDR1 is SEHNR and CDR2 is FQNEAQ in the germline V gene (reference sequence). The chain is built from TRBV7-9 and TRBJ1-2; tentative D call: TRBD1 (5 bases). The sequenced material came from PBMCs. This TCR derives from a young woman in good health and CMV-seropositive. The CDR3 loop reads CASSSRGAVDGYTF. CDR3 DNA sequence: TGTGCCAGCAGCTCTCGTGGGGCAGTGGATGGCTACACCTTC.